This T cell receptor (beta chain) was sequenced during a study of T cell changes during pregnancy in multiple sclerosis. The CDR3 totals 18 residues. V dropped 0 bases and J dropped 10; count of bases not matched to a gene: 17. Germline assignment: CDR1 SGDLS and CDR2 YYNGEE. Libraries were prepared by immunoSEQ multiplex PCR; TCRdb keeps only in-frame clonotypes and omits some of them. The sample consists of about 89,000 clones, around 94% of them appearing once. This specimen consisted of peripheral blood, obtained in the third trimester of pregnancy. The clonotype originates from a female donor with multiple sclerosis, enrolled in a pregnancy study. V and J are TRBV9 and TRBJ2-1; 9 nucleotides match TRBD2. CDR3 loop: CASSVVGLASTPLREQFF. The DNA of the CDR3 is TGTGCCAGCAGCGTAGTTGGACTAGCGTCAACCCCGCTTCGGGAGCAGTTCTTC.